One T cell receptor (beta chain) is described in this entry. Its antigen remains unidentified. The read ends 3 residues shy of where the CDR3 ends; the end is completed using the germline J gene. Using immunoSEQ multiplex PCR, the repertoire was profiled, and TCRdb retains in-frame clones only, with some absent. The sample shows roughly 31,000 clones, and 6.5% to 8% sits with its ten largest clones. These data belong to a study of T cells in women clearing cervical HPV infection. As for the study in general: Controls gave blood once infection was undetectable; cases at lesion identification. Cases' blood sampling followed lesion detection by median around 23 weeks (90 to 200).

General observations from the study: CIN3+ cases had significantly higher TCR repertoire richness than controls, but evenness did not differ.

This CDR3 has 13 residues. Germline lookup yields CDR1 SGHVS and CDR2 FNYEAQ. Sequencing was carried out using blood buffy coat. This sequence originates from a woman aged 18-70 years with a cervical HPV16 infection that either progressed to CIN3+ or cleared (not recorded which). This chain joins TRBV7-6 and TRBJ2-4; the match to TRBD2 covers 7 bases. CDR3 amino acids: CASSPGGRGGQYF. Incomplete CDR3 DNA: TGTGCCAGCAGCCCCGGAGGGAGGGGAGGT.